The 14 T cell receptor beta chains presented below share a single source sample, sequenced in a study of naive and memory T cell subsets. Overall study results and limits: Naive repertoires, especially CD8, held a few larger clonotypes, possibly memory cells re-expressing CD45RA.

The beta constant-region primer was an equimolar mix of two oligonucleotides covering TRBC1 and TRBC2. Nested alpha and beta constant-region primers with the SP2 primer drove four PCR rounds on ligated cDNA. TCRdb redid the calling of the UMI-ligation and nested PCR reads with MiXCR, one entry per CDR3 protein. The table shows more than 95,000 distinct CDR3 sequences, with roughly 14% occurring only once. Antigens of these TCRs are unknown. The sample was naive CD8+ T cells from blood. These receptor sequences come from a human donor in good health.

The chain is built from TRBV19 and TRBJ2-7; 8 bases are a match to TRBD1. From germline, CDR1 is LNHDA and CDR2 SQIVND (reference sequence). J was trimmed by 5 bases and V by 3 bases; bases with no gene match: 9. The CDR3 is 15 residues long. The CDR3 region is CASSIFAGTGDEQYF. The CDR3 coding sequence is TGTGCCAGTAGTATCTTTGCCGGGACAGGAGACGAGCAGTACTTC. Full variable domain (outside the CDR3, taken from reference TRBV19 and TRBJ2-7): DGGITQSPKYLFRKEGQNVTLSCEQNLNHDAMYWYRQDPGQGLRLIYYSQIVNDFQKGDIAEGYSVSREKKESFPLTVTSAQKNPTAFYLCASSIFAGTGDEQYFGPGTRLTVT.

This clonotype was picked up many times. The chain links TRBV20-1 to TRBJ1-5, with unresolved D. The CDR3 consists of 13 residues. CDR1 and CDR2 (germline): DFQATT, SNEGSKA (reference sequence). V was trimmed by 3 bases and J by 0 bases, leaving 6 bases between them. CDR3 protein: CSARWHSNQPQHF. The DNA of the CDR3 is TGCAGTGCTAGGTGGCATAGCAATCAGCCCCAGCATTTT.

This clonotype was counted between two and nine times. The chain employs TRBV24-1 and TRBJ1-2; D is unresolved. CDR3 length: 14 residues. Germline-derived CDR1 and CDR2 are KGHDR and SFDVKD. The germline V and J ends were trimmed by 0 bases and 4 bases, with 8 bases remaining between them. The CDR3 region is CATSDLHNGYGYTF. DNA of the CDR3: TGTGCCACCAGTGATTTGCATAACGGCTATGGCTACACCTTC.

This clonotype was detected many times. The chain joins TRBV7-8 to TRBJ1-1; the match to TRBD1 covers 7 bases. Trimming cost V 0 bases and J 11 bases; bases outside gene matches: 12. This CDR3 spans 15 amino acids. The germline V gene has CDR1 SGHVS and CDR2 FQNEAQ. CDR3 sequence reads: CASSLARQGAVLAFF. The CDR3 nucleotides are TGTGCCAGCAGCTTAGCAAGACAGGGAGCGGTTTTGGCTTTCTTT.

This chain connects TRBV11-2 to TRBJ2-3, with D possibly TRBD1 on 5 matching bases. Trimming removed 3 bases at V and 3 bases at J, with 13 bases between. Germline-derived CDR1 and CDR2 are SGHAT and FQNNGV. The CDR3 is 15 residues long. This CDR3 is CASSFMGPGTDTQYF. In nucleotides, the CDR3 is TGTGCCAGCAGCTTCATGGGGCCCGGGACAGATACGCAGTATTTT. The whole variable domain, remainder taken from reference TRBV11-2 and TRBJ2-3, is EAGVAQSPRYKIIEKRQSVAFWCNPISGHATLYWYQQILGQGPKLLIQFQNNGVVDDSQLPKDRFSAERLKGVDSTLKIQPAKLEDSAVYLCASSFMGPGTDTQYFGPGTRLTVL.

The chain has TRBV6-6 and TRBJ2-1, with 7 bases that match TRBD2. Per germline, CDR1 MNHNY and CDR2 SVGAGI (reference sequence). The CDR3 loop spans 16 amino acids. Unmatched junction bases numbered 6, after V lost 0 bases and J lost 4 bases. CDR3 coding DNA: TGTGCCAGCAGTTACTCGGGGAAGCGGGGATACAATGAGCAGTTCTTC. Amino acid sequence: CASSYSGKRGYNEQFF.

This chain joins TRBV5-1 and TRBJ2-1; 7 bases map to TRBD2. This CDR3 is built from 15 residues. Germline V gene sequence: CDR1 SGHRS, CDR2 YFSETQ. V was pared by 5 bases and J by 0 bases, with 5 bases of the junction left unmatched. Written as DNA, the CDR3 is TGCGCCAGCAGACCGGGAGGCAGCTCCTACAATGAGCAGTTCTTC. Translation: CASRPGGSSYNEQFF. Full variable domain (outside the CDR3, taken from reference TRBV5-1 and TRBJ2-1): KAGVTQTPRYLIKTRGQQVTLSCSPISGHRSVSWYQQTPGQGLQFLFEYFSETQRNKGNFPGRFSGRQFSNSRSEMNVSTLELGDSALYLCASRPGGSSYNEQFFGPGTRLTVL.

With regard to this clonotype: The conserved phenylalanine or tryptophan normally closing the CDR3 is absent here, so this likely arose from a read error. V gene TRBV24-1 combines with J gene TRBJ2-1; D remains ambiguous. The CDR3 is 12 residues long. V gave up 0 bases and J gave up 4 bases, with 0 bases separating them. CDR1 KGHDR and CDR2 SFDVKD come from the germline V gene. CDR3 coding DNA: TGTGCCACCAGTGATTTGTACAATGAGCAGTTCTCC. It translates to CATSDLYNEQFS.

V and J are TRBV2 and TRBJ2-7; a weak D match, TRBD1 (5 bases). Trimming cost V 1 base and J 2 bases, with 15 bases left between them. Germline V CDR1 and CDR2: SNHLY, FYNNEI. This CDR3 spans 16 amino acids. As DNA, the CDR3 is TGTGCCAGCAGTGAAGATCTCGCAGGGTCCGCCTACGAGCAGTACTTC. Protein: CASSEDLAGSAYEQYF.

This clonotype appeared many times. This chain uses TRBV25-1 with TRBJ1-2; tentative D call: TRBD1 (5 bases). The V gene's germline CDR1 is MGHDK and CDR2 SYGVNS. The CDR3 has 13 residues. The germline V and J ends were trimmed by 8 bases and 4 bases, with 14 bases remaining between them. The CDR3 protein is CASSGGGGYGYTF. In DNA, the CDR3 is TGTGCCAGCTCCGGGGGGGGTGGCTATGGCTACACCTTC.

This chain connects TRBV20-1 to TRBJ2-2; weak D call: TRBD2 (6 bases). V was shortened by 3 bases and J by 6 bases, with 8 bases between the two germline ends. Germline CDR1 and CDR2: DFQATT and SNEGSKA (reference sequence). The CDR3 runs 12 residues. The CDR3 reads CSAREGSGELFF. DNA for the CDR3: TGCAGTGCTAGGGAGGGGTCCGGGGAGCTGTTTTTT.

V gene TRBV11-2 combines with J gene TRBJ2-7; the match to TRBD2 covers 7 bases. V lost 5 bases to trimming and J lost 3 bases; unmatched junction nucleotides: 10. Germline CDR1 reads SGHAT; CDR2 reads FQNNGV. The CDR3 contains 15 residues. DNA for the CDR3: TGTGCCAGCAGCCCCGGCGGGGAGGGGAACTACGAGCAGTACTTC. Translation: CASSPGGEGNYEQYF.

This clonotype has a count of ten or more. The CDR3 DNA is TGCGCCAGCAGTCAATCGCTGGCTAGCGGGGACCGTAGCACAGATACGCAGTATTTT. Its translation: CASSQSLASGDRSTDTQYF. This rearrangement joins TRBV23-1 to TRBJ2-3; 9 bases line up with TRBD2. TRBV23-1 is an open reading frame whose function is uncertain. The J segment lost 0 bases and the V segment lost 0 bases, leaving 10 bases of the junction unmatched. The CDR3 length is 19 residues.

This clonotype has more than one count but fewer than ten. The rearrangement uses TRBV15 and TRBJ1-2; D is possibly TRBD1 (6 bases). CDR1 LNHNV and CDR2 YYDKDF come from the germline V gene (reference sequence). CDR3 length: 14 residues. Trimming pared 5 bases from V and 0 bases from J, leaving 10 bases between. CDR3 coding DNA: TGTGCCACCAGCCCGGACAGATCTAACTATGGCTACACCTTC. It is translated as CATSPDRSNYGYTF.